Below, one T cell receptor beta chain is given with its context. The target antigen is unknown. During its preparation, the TCRbeta library received unique molecular identifiers. TCRdb recomputed calls from the PCR reads with MiXCR, one row per CDR3 protein. The sample holds 300,000 to 400,000 distinct CDR3 sequences, about 16% seen once. The sample originates from a study of T-cell reconstitution after alpha-beta-depleted transplantation in children. The ends were cut back, 3 bases at V and 1 base at J, with 10 bases in the middle. The germline CDR1 and CDR2 sequences are MDHEN and SYDVKM. The CDR3 is 15 amino acids. Regarding the study as a whole: About two months after transplant, alpha-beta T cells reportedly came from several hundred expanded graft clones. Recipient T cells and thymic progenitors that survived were the source of the high TCRbeta diversity seen at day 60 in some patients. Newly produced T cells mostly accounted for T-cell counts and diversity one year post-transplant.

The chain is built from TRBV28 and TRBJ2-4; D might be TRBD2 (5 bases). The receptor was isolated from a male patient aged 2-15 years who had a stem cell transplant for acute lymphoblastic leukemia, so the T cells may come from the graft donor. The sample here was PBMCs, mostly from graft donor cells, taken 360 days after TCRalphabeta/CD19-depleted stem cell transplant. This CDR3 is CASSFSRVAKNIQYF. CDR3 nucleotide sequence: TGTGCCAGCAGTTTCTCGCGGGTGGCCAAAAACATTCAGTACTTC. The full variable domain, in which reference TRBV28 and TRBJ2-4 provide the parts outside the CDR3, is DVKVTQSSRYLVKRTGEKVFLECVQDMDHENMFWYRQDPGLGLRLIYFSYDVKMKEKGDIPEGYSVSREKKERFSLILESASTNQTSMYLCASSFSRVAKNIQYFGAGTRLSVL.